The rows below give T cell receptor beta chains drawn from one sample of a study of T-cell memory formation after mild COVID-19. Each CDR3 protein gets one entry after TCRdb re-called the 5' RACE reads with MiXCR. This sample carries roughly 140,000 distinct CDR3 sequences, 14% of them seen once, and the ten largest clones take about 27%. Sequencing used PBMCs or a T cell subset sorted from them (not recorded which). The origin of the receptors is an adult woman who had mild COVID-19 (a few samples of this study predate the infection). Cell type and time point are not known. Each CDR3 is given with its conserved first and last residue. Each record gives: V gene, D gene, J gene, clone size, CDR3 DNA, CDR3 protein. The D gene is left open where the match is weak. Rows may omit the clone size; those that give it use once, few, many or a size class.

V: TRBV4-3; D: TRBD2; J: TRBJ2-7; size: NA; DNA: TGCGCCAGCAGCCCCTCGTTAATAGCGGGAGTAACCGTCGGGAACGAGCAGTACTTC; CDR3: CASSPSLIAGVTVGNEQYF
V: TRBV5-1; D: NA; J: TRBJ1-2; size: NA; DNA: TGCGCCAGCAGCGGCGAGGCCTTCTATGGCTACACCTTC; CDR3: CASSGEAFYGYTF
V: TRBV3-1; D: TRBD2; J: TRBJ2-1; size: NA; DNA: TGTGCCAGCAGCCAAGGGGTTGGCGGGAGCTCCTACAATGAGCAGTTCTTC; CDR3: CASSQGVGGSSYNEQFF
V: TRBV7-8; D: NA; J: TRBJ1-2; size: NA; DNA: TGTGCCAGCAGGGTCGGGGAAAGGGCCGATCAGGTTGACTATGGCTACACCTTC; CDR3: CASRVGERADQVDYGYTF
V: TRBV5-5; D: TRBD1; J: TRBJ2-4; size: few; DNA: TGTGCCAGCAGTTTGACAGGGGGAGGATGGAACATTCAGTACTTC; CDR3: CASSLTGGGWNIQYF
V: TRBV4-3; D: TRBD2; J: TRBJ2-1; size: few; DNA: TGCGCCAGCAGCCGAGGGACTAGCGGAGTCGATGAGCAGTTCTTC; CDR3: CASSRGTSGVDEQFF
V: TRBV7-2; D: NA; J: TRBJ2-1; size: NA; DNA: TGTGCCAACAGCTTAGCCGGGGTGGGGGCCGAGCAGTTCTTC; CDR3: CANSLAGVGAEQFF
V: TRBV4-1; D: NA; J: TRBJ2-7; size: NA; DNA: TGCGCCAGCAGCCAAGAGCGGGTGGACGAGCAGTACTTC; CDR3: CASSQERVDEQYF
V: TRBV29-1; D: NA; J: TRBJ1-1; size: few; DNA: TGCAGCGTCCCTCTCGACAGTGAAGCTTTCTTT; CDR3: CSVPLDSEAFF
V: TRBV25-1; D: TRBD1; J: TRBJ2-3; size: NA; DNA: TGTGCCAGCACCCCAACAGGGGTAGATACGCAGTATTTT; CDR3: CASTPTGVDTQYF
V: TRBV20-1; D: NA; J: TRBJ1-2; size: few; DNA: TGCAGTGCTAGACCAGCCTATGGCTACACCTTC; CDR3: CSARPAYGYTF
V: TRBV29-1; D: TRBD1; J: TRBJ2-7; size: few; DNA: TGCAGCGTTGTTGCCGGGACAGGGCCCTACGAGCAGTACTTC; CDR3: CSVVAGTGPYEQYF
V: TRBV9; D: NA; J: TRBJ1-2; size: NA; DNA: TGTGCCAGCAGCGTACAGGGAGGAGATCTCTATGGCTACACCTTC; CDR3: CASSVQGGDLYGYTF
V: TRBV24-1; D: TRBD2; J: TRBJ2-1; size: few; DNA: TGTGCCACCAGTGATTCCCGACTAGCGGGAGATAATGAGCAGTTCTTC; CDR3: CATSDSRLAGDNEQFF
V: TRBV7-9; D: TRBD2; J: TRBJ2-1; size: NA; DNA: TGTGCCAGCAGCTTACCGGGACTAGCTTTCGAGCAGTTCTTC; CDR3: CASSLPGLAFEQFF
V: TRBV7-2; D: NA; J: TRBJ2-3; size: many; DNA: TGTGCCAGCAGCTTAGTGGACCGCGACAGGCAGTATTTT; CDR3: CASSLVDRDRQYF
V: TRBV4-3; D: NA; J: TRBJ2-7; size: NA; DNA: TGCGCCAGCAGCCAAGATCGGTGGGACTACGAGCAGTACTTC; CDR3: CASSQDRWDYEQYF
V: TRBV7-9; D: TRBD1; J: TRBJ2-3; size: many; DNA: TGTGCCAGCAGCTTACTGAGTTCGGGACAGGTCACAGATACGCAGTATTTT; CDR3: CASSLLSSGQVTDTQYF
V: TRBV12-5; D: NA; J: TRBJ2-7; size: many; DNA: TGTGCTAGTGGTTTGGGGGCAGAGACCTACGAGCAGTACTTC; CDR3: CASGLGAETYEQYF
V: TRBV11-2; D: TRBD1; J: TRBJ2-5; size: NA; DNA: TGTGCCAGCAGCTCTCTCGGACAGGGAGAGGAGACCCAGTACTTC; CDR3: CASSSLGQGEETQYF
V: TRBV21-1; D: NA; J: TRBJ2-3; size: NA; DNA: TGTGCCAGCAGCCACTACAGCACAGATACGCAGTATTTT; CDR3: CASSHYSTDTQYF
V: TRBV5-1; D: NA; J: TRBJ2-2; size: few; DNA: TGCGCCAGCAGCTTGGTGGGTATCGCCGGGGAGCTGTTTTTT; CDR3: CASSLVGIAGELFF
V: TRBV12-3/TRBV12-4; D: TRBD2; J: TRBJ2-7; size: many; DNA: TGTGCCAGCAGTGCCAGAGGGGCGGGAGTGTCCTACGAGCAGTACTTC; CDR3: CASSARGAGVSYEQYF
V: TRBV7-9; D: NA; J: TRBJ2-1; size: many; DNA: TGTGCCAGCAGCTTAGCAGAAACAGGGAGACGAAATGAGCAGTTCTTC; CDR3: CASSLAETGRRNEQFF
V: TRBV3-2; D: NA; J: TRBJ2-5; size: many; DNA: TGTGCCAGCAGCCATATTCAGGGGAGAATTTTCGATCGGAAAGAGACCCAGTACTTC; CDR3: CASSHIQGRIFDRKETQYF
V: TRBV19; D: NA; J: TRBJ1-2; size: NA; DNA: TGTGCCAGTAGTATTAACAGGAACTATGGCTACACCTTC; CDR3: CASSINRNYGYTF
V: TRBV9; D: TRBD2; J: TRBJ2-3; size: NA; DNA: TGTGCCAGCAGCGTAGACGGTTCACCACACCCCGTCGGACTAGCGGGAGGCTTGCCAGATACGCAGTATTTT; CDR3: CASSVDGSPHPVGLAGGLPDTQYF
V: TRBV10-3; D: TRBD2; J: TRBJ2-7; size: NA; DNA: TGTGCCATCAGTGAGCCTAGCGGGAGCTCCTACGAGCAGTACTTC; CDR3: CAISEPSGSSYEQYF
V: TRBV7-9; D: TRBD1; J: TRBJ2-7; size: NA; DNA: TGTGCCAGCAGCTTCGGACAGGGGCGAACATCCTACGAGCAGTACTTC; CDR3: CASSFGQGRTSYEQYF
V: TRBV7-9; D: TRBD2; J: TRBJ2-1; size: few; DNA: TGTGCCAGCAGCTCGACTAGCGGGGGATTCAATGAGCAGTTCTTC; CDR3: CASSSTSGGFNEQFF
V: TRBV7-9; D: NA; J: TRBJ2-1; size: few; DNA: TGTGCCAGCAGCCCCTATTCCGGAACCTACAATGAGCAGTTCTTC; CDR3: CASSPYSGTYNEQFF
V: TRBV7-9; D: TRBD1; J: TRBJ1-1; size: few; DNA: TGTGCCAGCAGCCCCGGGACAGGGGAGGACACTGAAGCTTTCTTT; CDR3: CASSPGTGEDTEAFF
V: TRBV11-3; D: TRBD1; J: TRBJ2-7; size: few; DNA: TGTGCCAGCAGCTTACGGACAGGGCAAGGTCAAACCTACGAGCAGTACTTC; CDR3: CASSLRTGQGQTYEQYF